The rows below give T cell receptor beta chains drawn from one sample of a study of shared clonotypes between healthy human individuals. Sequenced by immunoSEQ multiplex PCR; TCRdb stores in-frame clones only, minus some. The table shows roughly 500,000 clones, with approximately 81% occurring only once. Specimen: PBMCs. These receptors originate from a woman between 40 and 55 years old in good health. Some clones in this sample may be carry-over from other donors' samples. CDR3s include the opening cysteine and the closing phenylalanine or tryptophan. D genes are given only for firm matches. The size field is filled for only some rows; it gives once, few, many or a size class.

V,J,size,D,CDR3,DNA
TRBV7-9,TRBJ2-3,.,TRBD2,CASSTRTSGTDTQYF,TGTGCCAGCAGCACCAGGACTAGCGGCACAGATACGCAGTATTTT
TRBV28,TRBJ2-7,.,TRBD2,CASSWTVGLAGATYEQYF,TGTGCCAGCAGTTGGACGGTGGGACTAGCGGGAGCGACCTACGAGCAGTACTTC
TRBV2,TRBJ2-7,.,.,CASSEWVSQFEQYF,TGTGCCAGCAGTGAATGGGTTAGTCAATTCGAGCAGTACTTC
TRBV14,TRBJ2-7,.,.,CASSSHYEQYF,TGTGCCAGCAGCTCCCACTACGAGCAGTACTTC
TRBV11-1,TRBJ2-7,few,.,CASSWEVSYEQYF,TGTGCCAGCAGCTGGGAGGTATCCTACGAGCAGTACTTC
TRBV28,TRBJ2-3,.,TRBD2,CASSTRLGREGVDTQYF,TGTGCCAGCAGTACCAGGTTGGGGCGGGAGGGGGTAGATACGCAGTATTTT
TRBV7-9,TRBJ2-5,many,TRBD1,CASSAGQGRETQYF,TGTGCCAGCAGCGCGGGACAGGGCCGAGAGACCCAGTACTTC
TRBV11-2,TRBJ2-3,.,TRBD2,CASSFGTITDTQYF,TGTGCCAGCAGCTTCGGGACTATCACAGATACGCAGTATTTT
TRBV25-1,TRBJ1-2,.,.,CASSDLRDTNYGYTF,TGTGCCAGCAGTGACCTCCGGGACACAAACTATGGCTACACCTTC
TRBV5-1,TRBJ2-7,few,TRBD2,CASSLARTSGNYEQYF,TGCGCCAGCAGCTTGGCTAGGACTAGCGGGAACTACGAGCAGTACTTC
TRBV18,TRBJ1-5,few,.,CASSPLVQGAQHF,TGTGCCAGCTCACCATTGGTACAGGGTGCCCAGCATTTT
TRBV2,TRBJ2-6,.,.,CASSNRELNTSSGANVLTF,TGTGCCAGCAGTAACAGGGAACTCAACACGAGCTCTGGGGCCAACGTCCTGACTTTC
TRBV11-1,TRBJ2-7,.,TRBD2,CASSPSGRASEQYF,TGTGCCAGCAGCCCGAGCGGGAGGGCCAGCGAGCAGTACTTC
TRBV7-9,TRBJ2-5,.,TRBD2,CASSPRLAGAETQYF,TGTGCCAGCAGCCCCCGACTAGCGGGAGCAGAGACCCAGTACTTC
TRBV19,TRBJ2-2,once,TRBD1,CASSYRGNTGELFF,TGTGCCAGTAGCTACAGGGGAAACACCGGGGAGCTGTTTTTT
TRBV18,TRBJ2-1,.,TRBD1,CASSPRDRSSYNEQFF,TGTGCCAGCTCACCCCGGGACAGGAGCTCCTACAATGAGCAGTTCTTC
TRBV5-1,TRBJ1-1,.,.,CASRWDTVNTEAFF,TGCGCCAGCAGATGGGACACCGTTAACACTGAAGCTTTCTTT
TRBV15,TRBJ1-5,.,.,CATSRDPVQGQPQHF,TGTGCCACCAGCAGAGACCCCGTACAAGGACAGCCCCAGCATTTT
TRBV9,TRBJ2-3,few,.,CASSEGRRVDSDTQYF,TGTGCCAGCAGTGAAGGGAGGAGAGTGGACTCGGATACGCAGTATTTT
TRBV11-2,TRBJ2-1,.,TRBD2,CASSRGTSPAEQFF,TGTGCCAGCAGCCGCGGGACTAGCCCCGCAGAGCAGTTCTTC
TRBV7-3,TRBJ1-3,few,.,CASSSPTANGNTIYF,TGTGCCAGCAGCTCCCCTACGGCAAATGGAAACACCATATATTTT
TRBV5-4,TRBJ2-5,.,.,CASSLSRERETQYF,TGTGCCAGCAGCTTGAGTCGGGAGCGAGAGACCCAGTACTTC
TRBV28,TRBJ1-3,.,.,CASSRAGATSGNTIYF,TGTGCCAGCAGTAGGGCAGGGGCCACCTCTGGAAACACCATATATTTT
TRBV7-3,TRBJ2-7,.,TRBD1,CASSLKQPGRTGGPLSENEQYF,TGTGCCAGCAGCTTAAAACAACCGGGCCGGACAGGGGGACCCCTCTCGGAAAACGAGCAGTACTTC
TRBV30,TRBJ2-3,.,.,CAWNGLFTDTQYF,TGTGCCTGGAATGGACTTTTCACAGATACGCAGTATTTT
TRBV6-1,TRBJ1-1,.,TRBD1,CASSEEIGTGGTEAFF,TGTGCCAGCAGTGAAGAAATTGGGACAGGGGGCACTGAAGCTTTCTTT
TRBV2,TRBJ2-1,few,TRBD2,CASRGPTSGNEQFF,TGTGCCAGCAGGGGCCCGACTAGCGGGAATGAGCAGTTCTTC
TRBV5-1,TRBJ1-1,.,.,CASSPGGGNTEAFF,TGCGCCAGCAGCCCGGGTGGAGGGAACACTGAAGCTTTCTTT
TRBV7-9,TRBJ1-4,.,.,CASRVAGATNEKLFF,TGTGCCAGCAGGGTGGCGGGCGCAACTAATGAAAAACTGTTTTTT
TRBV7-2,TRBJ1-5,.,.,CASSIWAESNQPQHF,TGTGCCAGCAGCATTTGGGCGGAGAGCAATCAGCCCCAGCATTTT
TRBV6-5,TRBJ2-2,.,TRBD2,CASSPSSGTGELFF,TGTGCCAGCAGCCCCTCTAGCGGGACCGGGGAGCTGTTTTTT
TRBV27,TRBJ1-1,.,.,CASSLYIGTEAFF,TGTGCCAGCAGTTTATACATTGGGACTGAAGCTTTCTTT
TRBV30,TRBJ1-1,many,.,CAWSRARDTEAFF,TGTGCCTGGAGTAGAGCCAGGGACACTGAAGCTTTCTTT
TRBV18,TRBJ2-1,.,.,CASSPRDSSYNEQFF,TGTGCCAGCTCACCTCGCGATAGCTCCTACAATGAGCAGTTCTTC
TRBV4-2,TRBJ2-1,many,.,CASSQGRSAYNEQFF,TGTGCCAGCAGCCAGGGGCGGAGCGCCTACAATGAGCAGTTCTTC
TRBV4-2,TRBJ2-7,.,TRBD2,CASSQLGGQDTYEQYF,TGTGCCAGCAGCCAACTGGGAGGGCAGGACACCTACGAGCAGTACTTC
TRBV11-2,TRBJ1-1,.,.,CASSREAFF,TGTGCCAGCAGCCGTGAAGCTTTCTTT
TRBV4-1,TRBJ2-2,many,TRBD2,CASSQVALAGENTGELFF,TGCGCCAGCAGCCAAGTGGCCCTCGCGGGGGAAAACACCGGGGAGCTGTTTTTT
TRBV5-1,TRBJ2-5,once,.,CASSPHEAQETQYF,TGCGCCAGCAGCCCCCATGAGGCCCAAGAGACCCAGTACTTC
TRBV11-2,TRBJ2-5,few,.,CASSPSPGQQETQYF,TGTGCCAGCAGCCCCTCCCCGGGGCAGCAAGAGACCCAGTACTTC
TRBV9,TRBJ2-7,.,TRBD1,CASSITGAHEQYF,TGTGCCAGCAGCATTACAGGGGCCCACGAGCAGTACTTC
TRBV10-1,TRBJ2-7,few,.,CASSEGGGYEQYF,TGCGCCAGCAGTGAGGGGGGAGGCTACGAGCAGTACTTC
TRBV7-8,TRBJ2-2,.,TRBD1,CASSRLGQGVPGELFF,TGTGCCAGCAGCCGCCTAGGACAGGGAGTACCCGGGGAGCTGTTTTTT
TRBV13,TRBJ1-2,.,TRBD1,CASSLGVGDRVLGYTF,TGTGCCAGCAGCTTAGGGGTGGGGGACAGGGTTCTTGGCTACACCTTC
TRBV2,TRBJ1-5,.,TRBD1,CASSVRDRGNQPQHF,TGTGCCAGCAGTGTGAGAGACAGGGGCAATCAGCCCCAGCATTTT
TRBV18,TRBJ1-1,.,.,CASSPREGSGQEAFF,TGTGCCAGCTCCCCCCGGGAAGGGTCGGGGCAGGAAGCTTTCTTT
TRBV9,TRBJ2-1,.,TRBD2,CASSPAGLAGVNEQFF,TGTGCCAGCAGCCCCGCGGGACTAGCGGGAGTCAATGAGCAGTTCTTC
TRBV21-1,TRBJ2-1,.,.,CASSPSPVAGVSAWNEQFF,TGTGCCAGCAGCCCCTCCCCGGTAGCGGGAGTTTCGGCATGGAATGAGCAGTTCTTC
TRBV7-2,TRBJ2-3,.,.,CASSLGVGTDTQYF,TGTGCCAGCAGCTTAGGCGTGGGCACAGATACGCAGTATTTT
TRBV5-4,TRBJ1-2,many,.,CASSFGGVPLDYGYTF,TGTGCCAGCAGCTTTGGGGGGGTCCCTCTTGACTATGGCTACACCTTC
TRBV18,TRBJ2-5,.,TRBD1,CASSPGTGLEETQYF,TGTGCCAGCTCACCCGGGACAGGTCTGGAAGAGACCCAGTACTTC
TRBV4-1,TRBJ2-2,.,.,CASSQDGMAGELFF,TGCGCCAGCAGCCAAGATGGGATGGCCGGGGAGCTGTTTTTT
TRBV19,TRBJ1-1,few,.,CASRAAQGRAEAFF,TGTGCCAGTAGAGCCGCTCAGGGGAGGGCTGAAGCTTTCTTT
TRBV25-1,TRBJ2-7,many,TRBD2,CASRPPGGSYEQYF,TGTGCCAGCAGACCCCCGGGAGGCTCTTACGAGCAGTACTTC
TRBV19,TRBJ2-6,.,TRBD1,CASKRQGPGANVLTF,TGTGCCAGTAAGAGACAGGGACCTGGGGCCAACGTCCTGACTTTC
TRBV6-5,TRBJ1-1,.,.,CASSMTVNTEAFF,TGTGCCAGCAGCATGACAGTTAACACTGAAGCTTTCTTT
TRBV6-1,TRBJ1-1,.,.,CASSWANLNTEAFF,TGTGCCAGCAGTTGGGCAAACCTGAACACTGAAGCTTTCTTT